The T cell receptor (beta chain) described here comes from a study of beta chain features in type 1 diabetes. Findings of the study overall: For Type 1 diabetes patients, all four CD4+ subsets carried TCRB CDR3s that were moderately but significantly shorter.

This clone has just a few counts. Its target is unknown. The isolated RNA, all of it, was reverse transcribed, so expressed TCRB transcripts were what got sequenced. Sequencing was performed with immunoSEQ multiplex PCR; in TCRdb, only in-frame clones are kept and a portion is missing. The table shows hundreds of thousands of clones, with around 15% occurring only once. Germline CDR1 is SGHTA and CDR2 is FQGNSA. The CDR3 runs to 14 residues. V shed 1 base and J shed 2 bases, with 7 bases lying between them. The V gene is TRBV7-2, the J gene TRBJ2-3; D is ambiguous. The TCR originated in a man younger than 30 with type 1 diabetes. The sample taken for sequencing was naive CD4+ T cells from blood. The CDR3 here is CASSLGMNTDTQYF. The CDR3 DNA is TGTGCCAGCAGCTTAGGAATGAACACAGATACGCAGTATTTT.